The next 32 T cell receptor beta chains were all read from a single sample in a study of blood T cell repertoires in COVID-19. Clones were read by immunoSEQ multiplex PCR, and TCRdb kept only the in-frame ones, dropping some. The table lists tens of thousands of clones, roughly four fifths of them singletons. Sequenced: peripheral blood. Receptors were obtained from a man aged 30-40 years with COVID-19, enrolled during active disease.

The rearrangement joins TRBV11-2 to TRBJ1-1, with D perhaps matching TRBD1 (5 bases). The CDR3 sequence is 16 residues long. Germline CDR1 reads SGHAT; CDR2 reads FQNNGV. Trimming pared 5 bases from V and 1 base from J, leaving 17 bases between. The CDR3 region is CASSPGRAGRNTEAFF. In DNA form, the CDR3 reads TGTGCCAGCAGCCCCGGGAGAGCAGGGCGGAACACTGAAGCTTTCTTT.

Only one count was recorded for this clone. The rearrangement uses TRBV7-8 and TRBJ1-2; maybe TRBD1 (5 bases). The CDR3 totals 15 residues. Germline lookup yields CDR1 SGHVS and CDR2 FQNEAQ. The V and J ends lost 0 bases and 7 bases respectively, with 15 bases between them. The CDR3: CASSLATQVLGGYTF. For the CDR3, the DNA is TGTGCCAGCAGCTTAGCCACACAGGTTCTGGGTGGCTACACCTTC.

J is TRBJ1-5 and V is TRBV10-2; D may be TRBD1 (6 bases). V was cut by 7 bases and J by 2 bases, with 18 bases left in between. Germline values: CDR1 WSHSY, CDR2 SAAADI. The CDR3 loop spans 16 amino acids. The CDR3 DNA reads TGCGCCAGCAAGGGGTCGGGGGGCAGTGGCAATCAGCCCCAGCATTTT. Translating it yields CASKGSGGSGNQPQHF.

The V gene is TRBV11-3, the J gene TRBJ2-2, with no clear D. CDR1 is SGHNT, CDR2 YENEEA, per germline. Trimming took off 4 bases at V and 7 bases at J, with 7 bases between the two ends. CDR3 size: 12 residues. The CDR3 here is CASSSGGGELFF. Here the CDR3 DNA reads TGTGCCAGCAGCTCCGGCGGCGGGGAGCTGTTTTTT.

The CDR3 DNA sequence: TGCGCCAGCAGCCTGGCGCGTAAGGGGACTGGAAACACCATATATTTT. Translation: CASSLARKGTGNTIYF. This chain connects TRBV5-1 to TRBJ1-3, with D tentatively TRBD1 (5 bases). Per germline, CDR1 SGHRS and CDR2 YFSETQ. The CDR3 spans 16 residues. V was trimmed by 4 bases and J by 2 bases, leaving 16 bases between them.

The V and J genes are TRBV2 and TRBJ1-5, with TRBD1 matching 11 bases. The junction had 9 bases not matched to a gene; V was cut back by 6 bases and J by 2 bases. The length of the CDR3 is 17 residues. Germline CDR1 reads SNHLY; CDR2 reads FYNNEI. The CDR3 loop reads CASRPGQGVRGNQPQHF. CDR3 sequence (DNA): TGTGCCAGCAGGCCGGGACAGGGGGTTAGGGGCAATCAGCCCCAGCATTTT.

The chain joins TRBV3-1 (or the pseudogene TRBV3-2) to TRBJ1-5; D possibly corresponds to TRBD1 (5 bases). The germline gives CDR1 LGHDT, CDR2 YNNKEL (reference sequence). V gave up 2 bases and J gave up 6 bases, with 11 bases separating them. The CDR3 spans 14 residues. CDR3 nucleotide sequence: TGTGCCAGCAGCCAAAAGACAGTTGGTCAGCCCCAGCATTTT. It codes for CASSQKTVGQPQHF.

The gene calls are TRBV10-3 and TRBJ2-7; TRBD2 matches at 9 bases. CDR3 length equals 17 residues. CDR1 is ENHRY and CDR2 is SYGVKD in the germline V gene. V was clipped by 4 bases and J by 0 bases; unmatched bases: 10. This CDR3 reads CAISGETSGPSSYEQYF. For the CDR3, the DNA is TGTGCCATCAGTGGAGAGACTAGCGGACCGAGCTCCTACGAGCAGTACTTC.

The chain recombines TRBV27 with TRBJ2-1, with D possibly matching TRBD2 (6 bases). Germline CDR1 is MNHEY and CDR2 is SMNVEV (reference sequence). The length of the CDR3 is 15 residues. Trimming stripped 3 bases from V and 2 bases from J, with 11 bases between. The CDR3 nucleotides are TGTGCCAGCAGTTTTTTCGGGAGAGCCTACAATGAGCAGTTCTTC. Protein sequence: CASSFFGRAYNEQFF.

The J gene is TRBJ1-1, the V gene TRBV13; D ambiguous. CDR1 and CDR2 from the germline V gene are PRHDT and FYEKMQ (reference sequence). The length of the CDR3 is 13 residues. V was cut by 6 bases and J by 6 bases, with 14 bases left in between. The CDR3 loop reads CASSPRREAEAFF. The CDR3 nucleotides read TGTGCCAGCAGTCCGAGGAGGGAGGCTGAAGCTTTCTTT.

With respect to this clone: A junction end diverges from the germline sequence, so it may reflect a read error. J is TRBJ1-6 and V is TRBV3-1 (or the pseudogene TRBV3-2); 7 bases are shared with TRBD1. The CDR3 sequence is 16 residues long. The germline V gene encodes CDR1 LGHDT and CDR2 YNNKEL (reference sequence). The CDR3 protein is CASSPGQASFNSPLHF. The CDR3, as DNA: TGTGCCAGCAGCCCCGGACAGGCCTCCTTTAATTCACCCCTCCACTTT.

This sequence joins TRBV6-5 and TRBJ1-5; maybe TRBD1 (6 bases). The CDR3 has 13 amino acids. With 6 bases removed from V and 4 bases from J, the gap between germline ends came to 10 bases. Germline V gives CDR1 MNHEY, CDR2 SVGAGI. CDR3: CASRLTGNQPQHF. DNA of the CDR3: TGTGCCAGCAGGCTTACAGGGAATCAGCCCCAGCATTTT.

This chain joins TRBV7-2 and TRBJ2-3; D is unresolved. The germline gives CDR1 SGHTA, CDR2 FQGNSA. V was pared by 1 base and J by 0 bases, with 8 bases between. The CDR3 totals 15 residues. For the CDR3, the DNA is TGTGCCAGCAGCTTAGACTGGAGAAGCACAGATACGCAGTATTTT. Translated, it gives CASSLDWRSTDTQYF.

CDR3 bases: TGTGCCATCAATTTCAGCGGGAGCCGTCACAATGAGCAGTTCTTC. This codes for CAINFSGSRHNEQFF. The chain joins TRBV10-3 to TRBJ2-1; 8 positions match TRBD2. The CDR3 is 15 residues long. Germline trimming cut 7 bases from V and 5 bases from J; bases unmatched to any gene: 10. Germline V lookup: CDR1 ENHRY, CDR2 SYGVKD.

The chain carries TRBV19 and TRBJ2-1; 8 nucleotides match TRBD2. The germline V gene encodes CDR1 LNHDA and CDR2 SQIVND (reference sequence). CDR3 length equals 16 residues. V shed 3 bases, J shed 6 bases, and the junction held 10 bases outside the gene matches. Here the CDR3 DNA reads TGTGCCAGTAGTATCACGATAGCGGGAAGGGGCAATGAGCAGTTCTTC. Protein sequence: CASSITIAGRGNEQFF.

The chain uses TRBV7-9 and TRBJ2-3; D call uncertain. The length of the CDR3 is 16 residues. Germline CDR1 and CDR2: SEHNR and FQNEAQ (reference sequence). V lost 5 bases and J 2 bases, leaving 17 bases between the germline ends. CDR3 sequence reads: CASSMNLGAATDTQYF. The DNA for the CDR3 is TGTGCCAGCAGCATGAACTTGGGTGCGGCCACAGATACGCAGTATTTT.

This rearrangement joins TRBV6-1 to TRBJ2-5; D uncertain. Deletions cut 1 base from V and 2 bases from J, with 8 bases between. CDR1 and CDR2 (germline): MNHNS, SASEGT. This CDR3 has 14 residues. In DNA form, the CDR3 reads TGTGCCAGCAGTGAAGAACGGTTACAAGAGACCCAGTACTTC. Translation gives CASSEERLQETQYF.

The chain links TRBV30 to TRBJ2-1; TRBD1 might be the D (5 bases). Per germline, CDR1 GTSNPN and CDR2 SVGIG (reference sequence). The CDR3 has 14 amino acids. The V end lost 0 bases, the J end lost 3 bases, and 9 bases lay between the germline ends. The CDR3 DNA is TGTGCCTGGAGTGTAGGGGCCAGCTACAATGAGCAGTTCTTC. Its protein is CAWSVGASYNEQFF. Full variable domain (remainder filled in from reference TRBV30 and TRBJ2-1): SQTIHQWPATLVQPVGSPLSLECTVEGTSNPNLYWYRQAAGRGLQLLFYSVGIGQISSEVPQNLSASRPQDRQFILSSKKLLLSDSGFYLCAWSVGASYNEQFFGPGTRLTVL.

The V call is TRBV12-5, the J call TRBJ2-1, with 11 nucleotides matching TRBD2. After removal of 0 bases from V and 0 bases from J, the junction contained 7 bases not matched to a gene. Germline V gene sequence: CDR1 LGHNT, CDR2 FRNRAP. CDR3 length equals 19 residues. CDR3 sequence (DNA): TGTGCTAGTGGTTTGGTACTAGCGGGGGATGGGAGCTCCTACAATGAGCAGTTCTTC. Protein sequence: CASGLVLAGDGSSYNEQFF.

The V gene is TRBV9, the J gene TRBJ2-3; 10 positions agree with TRBD2. Germline values: CDR1 SGDLS, CDR2 YYNGEE. Losses at the gene ends were 3 bases for V and 5 bases for J; bases not matched to a gene: 9. The CDR3 runs to 16 residues. CDR3 loop: CASSGGASGSKDTQYF. The CDR3 DNA follows: TGTGCCAGCAGCGGGGGGGCTAGCGGGAGTAAAGATACGCAGTATTTT.

The chain joins TRBV3-1 (or the pseudogene TRBV3-2) to TRBJ2-6; D is uncertain. CDR1 is LGHDT and CDR2 is YNNKEL in the germline V gene (reference sequence). The CDR3 spans 15 residues. Trimming stripped 0 bases from V and 2 bases from J, with 5 bases between. The DNA for the CDR3 is TGTGCCAGCAGCCAAGATCTAGCTGGGGCCAACGTCCTGACTTTC. As protein: CASSQDLAGANVLTF.

The chain has TRBV2 and TRBJ2-5, with 9 bases lining up with TRBD1. Losses at the gene ends were 5 bases for V and 2 bases for J; bases not matched to a gene: 6. Germline V gene lookup returns CDR1 SNHLY and CDR2 FYNNEI. The length of the CDR3 is 15 residues. The CDR3 coding sequence is TGTGCCAGCAGTATGAACAGGGGGCGACAAGAGACCCAGTACTTC. It is translated as CASSMNRGRQETQYF.

The chain uses TRBV6-4 and TRBJ2-2, with 10 bases aligning to TRBD2. V shed 4 bases, J shed 4 bases, and the junction held 12 bases outside the gene matches. There are 18 residues in the CDR3. Per germline, CDR1 MRHNA and CDR2 SNTAGT. For the CDR3, the DNA is TGTGCCAGCAGTGCCTCCGCTAGCGGGAGAGGGGTCACCGGGGAGCTGTTTTTT. As protein: CASSASASGRGVTGELFF.

This clone has only one observation. CDR3 protein: CASSWGTGGAGSGYTF. CDR3 in DNA: TGTGCCAGCAGTTGGGGGACAGGGGGCGCGGGAAGTGGCTACACCTTC. V and J are TRBV6-5 and TRBJ1-2; the match to TRBD1 covers 12 bases. This CDR3 spans 16 amino acids. V shed 4 bases, J shed 7 bases, and the junction held 10 bases outside the gene matches. Germline V gene data show CDR1 as MNHEY and CDR2 as SVGAGI.

V and J are TRBV5-1 and TRBJ1-2; possibly TRBD1 for D (6 bases). CDR1 is SGHRS and CDR2 is YFSETQ in the germline V gene. The length of the CDR3 is 13 residues. V lost 0 bases and J lost 7, with 10 bases in between. This CDR3 is CASSLGGQTGYTF. As DNA, the CDR3 is TGCGCCAGCAGCTTGGGGGGGCAGACTGGCTACACCTTC.

The V and J genes are TRBV7-2 and TRBJ1-3, with 8 bases matching TRBD1. Per the germline V gene, CDR1 is SGHTA and CDR2 is FQGNSA. This CDR3 contains 15 residues. The J segment lost 2 bases and the V segment lost 5 bases, leaving 5 bases of the junction unmatched. Written as DNA, the CDR3 is TGTGCCAGCAGCCATCAGACAGGGGCTGGAAACACCATATATTTT. Amino acid sequence: CASSHQTGAGNTIYF.

V gene TRBV30 combines with J gene TRBJ1-6; D may be TRBD1 (5 bases). The CDR3 is made up of 13 amino acids. Trimming cost V 5 bases and J 10 bases, with 15 bases left between them. CDR1 GTSNPN and CDR2 SVGIG come from the germline V gene (reference sequence). CDR3 coding DNA: TGTGCCTGGGGTGGGGACGGGAGATCACCCCTCCACTTT. Its translation is CAWGGDGRSPLHF.

A few counts support this clone. The V and J genes are TRBV5-1 and TRBJ2-7; TRBD2 matches at 12 bases. After removal of 0 bases from V and 7 bases from J, the junction contained 8 bases not matched to a gene. Germline V lookup: CDR1 SGHRS, CDR2 YFSETQ. The CDR3 runs to 16 residues. As DNA, the CDR3 is TGCGCCAGCAGCTTGGGGCTAGCGGGAGGGCCAGGGGAGCAGTACTTC. This sequence encodes CASSLGLAGGPGEQYF.

The rearrangement links TRBV7-2 to TRBJ1-2; 9 bases fit TRBD1. The trim removed 5 bases at V and 10 bases at J, leaving 17 bases unmatched. There are 16 residues in the CDR3. Germline V gene sequence: CDR1 SGHTA, CDR2 FQGNSA. CDR3 nucleotide sequence: TGTGCCAGCAGCCCGCCTGGACAGGGGAGGGGAGCGTCCTACACCTTC. It encodes CASSPPGQGRGASYTF.

This chain uses TRBV19 with TRBJ1-5; 10 bases are a match to TRBD1. Looked up from germline, CDR1 is LNHDA and CDR2 is SQIVND (reference sequence). The CDR3 is 15 amino acids. Trimming at V came to 5 bases and at J to 6 bases, leaving 7 bases not matched to a gene. CDR3 sequence: CASSESDRGLQPQHF. Written as DNA, the CDR3 is TGTGCCAGTAGTGAATCAGACAGGGGGCTTCAGCCCCAGCATTTT. Full variable domain (missing parts from reference TRBV19 and TRBJ1-5): DGGITQSPKYLFRKEGQNVTLSCEQNLNHDAMYWYRQDPGQGLRLIYYSQIVNDFQKGDIAEGYSVSREKKESFPLTVTSAQKNPTAFYLCASSESDRGLQPQHFGDGTRLSIL.

The J gene is TRBJ1-4, the V gene TRBV7-9, with unresolved D. Germline lookup yields CDR1 SEHNR and CDR2 FQNEAQ (reference sequence). This CDR3 comprises 14 residues. Trimming left V 5 bases short and J 5 bases short, with 12 bases between. Here the CDR3 reads CASSPTASNEKLFF. DNA of the CDR3: TGTGCCAGCAGCCCAACTGCCTCAAATGAAAAACTGTTTTTT.

The chain carries TRBV11-2 and TRBJ1-2; the D is unclear. This CDR3 is built from 13 residues. Germline CDR1 is SGHAT and CDR2 is FQNNGV. The V and J ends lost 1 base and 5 bases respectively, with 8 bases between them. The CDR3 loop reads CASSLGRGYGYTF. The CDR3 region has the DNA TGTGCCAGCAGCTTAGGAAGAGGGTATGGCTACACCTTC.